These 18 T cell receptor beta chains were sequenced from one sample in a study of technical replicates of blood from four donors. TCRdb's table, derived via immunoSEQ multiplex PCR, lists solely in-frame clones and lacks some. The data show approximately 79,000 clones, 95% to 97% seen once. The sequencing sample was made of T cells isolated from PBMCs. These receptors came from a human donor in good health.

The chain has TRBV11-2 and TRBJ1-1; 11 bases agree with TRBD1. Trimming cost V 5 bases and J 9 bases; bases outside gene matches: 11. The germline CDR1 and CDR2 sequences are SGHAT and FQNNGV. This CDR3 is built from 15 residues. DNA for the CDR3: TGTGCCAGCAGCCCGCAGGGGACAGGGGGTGGACAAGCTTTCTTT. As protein: CASSPQGTGGGQAFF.

The rearrangement uses TRBV5-1 and TRBJ2-1; a weak D match, TRBD2 (6 bases). The CDR3 has 14 amino acids. Germline-derived CDR1 and CDR2 are SGHRS and YFSETQ. Between the trimmed V and J ends, which lost 5 bases and 1 base, there was a span of 10 bases. CDR3: CASRIGRSYNEQFF. Here the CDR3 DNA reads TGCGCCAGCAGGATCGGGAGATCCTACAATGAGCAGTTCTTC.

This rearrangement joins TRBV7-6 to TRBJ2-7, with 9 bases fitting TRBD2. The germline CDR1 and CDR2 sequences are SGHVS and FNYEAQ. The CDR3 is 16 amino acids. The V segment lost 3 bases and the J segment 3 bases; nucleotides outside the gene matches: 9. The CDR3 here is CASSFEGIAGDYEQYF. In nucleotides, the CDR3 is TGTGCCAGCAGCTTCGAGGGAATAGCGGGAGACTACGAGCAGTACTTC.

The genes are TRBV5-4 and TRBJ1-1; D possibly corresponds to TRBD1 (6 bases). The CDR3 has 15 residues. Germline V gives CDR1 SGHNT, CDR2 YYREEE (reference sequence). The germline V and J ends were trimmed by 2 bases and 3 bases, with 14 bases remaining between them. This chain's CDR3 is CASSFNRVGDTEAFF. CDR3 DNA: TGTGCCAGCAGCTTTAACAGGGTAGGGGACACTGAAGCTTTCTTT.

The chain couples TRBV25-1 to TRBJ2-5; D is possibly TRBD2 (6 bases). This CDR3 is 15 amino acids long. From germline, CDR1 is MGHDK and CDR2 SYGVNS. Trimming shortened V by 1 base and J by 2 bases, and 11 bases separated the two germline ends. The DNA for the CDR3 is TGTGCCAGCAGTGAATCGCGGGGCGTTCAAGAGACCCAGTACTTC. The encoded protein is CASSESRGVQETQYF. The variable domain in full, with the rest retrieved from reference TRBV25-1 and TRBJ2-5, is EADIYQTPRYLVIGTGKKITLECSQTMGHDKMYWYQQDPGMELHLIHYSYGVNSTEKGDLSSESTVSRIRTEHFPLTLESARPSHTSQYLCASSESRGVQETQYFGPGTRLLVL.

The chain uses TRBV5-6 and TRBJ1-1; 7 bases map to TRBD1. The V and J ends lost 1 base and 1 base, in that order; junction bases with no gene match: 7. Germline CDR1 is SGHDT and CDR2 is YYEEEE. CDR3 length equals 16 residues. The CDR3 loop reads CASSLPPQGRNTEAFF. CDR3 nucleotide sequence: TGTGCCAGCAGCTTGCCCCCACAGGGGAGGAACACTGAAGCTTTCTTT.

Comments on this clone: At the DNA level, this CDR3 is encoded by other sequences in the same sample as well. The V gene is TRBV9, the J gene TRBJ2-2; 7 nucleotides match TRBD2. Germline V gene data show CDR1 as SGDLS and CDR2 as YYNGEE. This CDR3 is 13 amino acids long. Trimming cost V 3 bases and J 4 bases; bases outside gene matches: 0. CDR3 loop: CASSAGGTGELFF. CDR3 bases: TGTGCCAGCAGCGCGGGGGGCACCGGGGAGCTGTTTTTT.

This chain joins TRBV9 and TRBJ2-7; 11 bases line up with TRBD2. The CDR3 is 15 residues long. The germline gives CDR1 SGDLS, CDR2 YYNGEE. Trimming cost V 4 bases and J 0 bases; bases outside gene matches: 3. The CDR3 protein is CASSKGLADSYEQYF. DNA for the CDR3: TGTGCCAGCAGCAAGGGACTAGCGGACTCCTACGAGCAGTACTTC.

This clone has just one count. This chain uses TRBV7-9 with TRBJ2-1, with TRBD1 identical over 7 bases. J gave up 5 bases and V 5 bases, and 3 bases lay outside the gene matches. Germline lookup yields CDR1 SEHNR and CDR2 FQNEAQ (reference sequence). The CDR3 totals 13 residues. The CDR3 loop is CASSVDRNNEQFF. In DNA, the CDR3 is TGTGCCAGCAGCGTGGACAGGAACAATGAGCAGTTCTTC.

The chain recombines TRBV7-6 with TRBJ1-1; D may be TRBD1 (5 bases). Germline V gene data show CDR1 as SGHVS and CDR2 as FNYEAQ. This CDR3 is built from 14 residues. The V gene lost 0 bases and the J gene lost 2 bases, with 7 bases spanning the gap. Here the CDR3 reads CASSLAGGNTEAFF. The CDR3 nucleotides read TGTGCCAGCAGCTTAGCCGGGGGTAACACTGAAGCTTTCTTT. Full variable domain (rest looked up from reference TRBV7-6 and TRBJ1-1): GAGVSQSPRYKVTKRGQDVALRCDPISGHVSLYWYRQALGQGPEFLTYFNYEAQQDKSGLPNDRFSAERPEGSISTLTIQRTEQRDSAMYRCASSLAGGNTEAFFGQGTRLTVV.

CDR3 sequence (DNA): TGCGCCAGCAGCTTCGGACAAGATACGCAGTATTTT. This gives the protein CASSFGQDTQYF. The chain links TRBV5-1 to TRBJ2-3, with a possible D match to TRBD1 (5 bases). The CDR3 is 12 amino acids. Germline V gene sequence: CDR1 SGHRS, CDR2 YFSETQ. V dropped 2 bases and J dropped 5 bases, with 6 bases sitting between them.

This chain uses TRBV7-8 with TRBJ1-1; D ambiguous. The germline CDR1 and CDR2 sequences are SGHVS and FQNEAQ. The CDR3 contains 13 residues. Trimming removed 1 base at V and 2 bases at J, with 5 bases between. The CDR3 DNA reads TGTGCCAGCAGCTTAGAACACAACACTGAAGCTTTCTTT. It specifies CASSLEHNTEAFF.

DNA of the CDR3: TGCAGTGGTTATTTCTATGGCTACACCTTC. As protein: CSGYFYGYTF. The chain has TRBV20-1 and TRBJ1-2; D unresolved. The V and J ends lost 7 bases and 4 bases respectively, with 7 bases between them. Germline lookup yields CDR1 DFQATT and CDR2 SNEGSKA (reference sequence). The CDR3 totals 10 residues.

The V and J genes are TRBV11-3 and TRBJ2-5; 10 positions match TRBD1. Trimming cost V 5 bases and J 6 bases; bases outside gene matches: 12. CDR3 length equals 16 residues. Germline V CDR1 and CDR2: SGHNT, YENEEA. For the CDR3, the DNA is TGTGCCAGCAGCCCGACTTGGACAGGGGGGACGCAGACCCAGTACTTC. It translates to CASSPTWTGGTQTQYF. Using reference TRBV11-3 and TRBJ2-5 for the parts outside the CDR3, the full variable domain is EAGVVQSPRYKIIEKKQPVAFWCNPISGHNTLYWYLQNLGQGPELLIRYENEEAVDDSQLPKDRFSAERLKGVDSTLKIQPAELGDSAVYLCASSPTWTGGTQTQYFGPGTRLLVL.

This clone was seen once. The V call is TRBV9, the J call TRBJ2-3; 8 positions agree with TRBD2. CDR1 and CDR2 (germline): SGDLS, YYNGEE. V was pared by 4 bases and J by 6 bases, with 13 bases of the junction left unmatched. This CDR3 has 16 residues. CDR3 loop: CASSLIAGSRADTQYF. In DNA, the CDR3 is TGTGCCAGCAGCTTAATAGCGGGGTCTCGTGCGGATACGCAGTATTTT.

The V and J genes are TRBV7-3 and TRBJ2-2; 8 bases are a match to TRBD1. The J segment lost 6 bases and the V segment lost 3 bases, leaving 3 bases of the junction unmatched. The CDR3 length is 14 residues. Germline V gene sequence: CDR1 SGHTA, CDR2 FQGTGA. CDR3 DNA: TGTGCCAGCAGCTTGGACAGGGTGGCCGGGGAGCTGTTTTTT. It is translated as CASSLDRVAGELFF.

V usage is TRBV9 and J usage is TRBJ1-1, with TRBD1 matching 7 bases. Losses at the gene ends were 3 bases for V and 3 bases for J; bases not matched to a gene: 8. CDR1 SGDLS and CDR2 YYNGEE come from the germline V gene. The CDR3 consists of 15 residues. This CDR3 is CASSAQGTLDTEAFF. The CDR3 DNA reads as TGTGCCAGCAGCGCACAGGGGACTTTAGACACTGAAGCTTTCTTT.

The V and J genes are TRBV19 and TRBJ2-2; D is ambiguous. Germline CDR1 and CDR2: LNHDA and SQIVND (reference sequence). The germline V and J ends were trimmed by 5 bases and 0 bases, with 7 bases remaining between them. This CDR3 comprises 14 residues. The CDR3 DNA reads as TGTGCCAGTAGTCCCCTAGCGAACACCGGGGAGCTGTTTTTT. This translates into CASSPLANTGELFF.